Presented here are 28 T cell receptor beta chains from one specimen sequenced in a study of metastatic and nonmetastatic thyroid tumors. Patients had received no treatment of any kind before thyroid surgery. Using MiXCR, TCRdb reanalyzed the PCR reads. The sample consists of around 7,000 clones, around a third of them appearing once. Sequences were obtained from adjacent normal tissue. The receptors here all came from a female donor with papillary thyroid cancer or a benign thyroid nodule (not recorded which). Some clones in this sample may be carry-over from other donors' samples.

CDR3: CASSEYQQVNIGSYNSPLHF. CDR3 in DNA: TGTGCCAGCAGTGAGTACCAACAAGTAAATATCGGCTCCTATAATTCACCCCTCCACTTT. V gene TRBV2 combines with J gene TRBJ1-6; the D is unclear. Germline lookup yields CDR1 SNHLY and CDR2 FYNNEI. Trimming took 3 bases from V and 0 from J, leaving 21 bases between them. The CDR3 has 20 residues.

There are a few counts of this clone. V usage is TRBV6-1 and J usage is TRBJ2-7; 14 positions agree with TRBD2. V dropped 9 bases and J dropped 5; count of bases not matched to a gene: 3. In germline, CDR1 is MNHNS, CDR2 SASEGT. This CDR3 comprises 13 residues. The CDR3, as DNA: TGTGCCAGTCTGGGACTAGCGGGAGACGAGCAGTACTTC. It translates to CASLGLAGDEQYF.

This clone has only a few counts. The V and J genes are TRBV7-2 and TRBJ2-1; D is unclear. The V end lost 5 bases, the J end lost 10 bases, and 12 bases lay between the germline ends. CDR1 and CDR2 (germline): SGHTA, FQGNSA. The CDR3 spans 12 residues. The CDR3 region is CASSPIGDEQFF. The CDR3 DNA reads TGTGCCAGCAGCCCCATTGGAGACGAGCAGTTCTTC.

As regards this clone: The conserved phenylalanine or tryptophan normally closing the CDR3 is absent here, so this likely arose from a read error. It is unclear where the CDR3 begins or ends on the DNA, so no DNA is shown, and the CDR3 is as TCRdb lists it. V usage is TRBV2 and J usage is TRBJ1-3. Germline V gives CDR1 SNHLY, CDR2 FYNNEI. The CDR3 comprises 15 residues, both ends counted. CDR3 sequence reads: CASSGAGPTGNTISI.

By sample share, this clone is medium-sized (0.01 to 0.1%). J is TRBJ2-3 and V is TRBV20-1; 7 bases fit TRBD1. The V and J ends lost 3 bases and 4 bases, in that order; junction bases with no gene match: 10. This CDR3 is 15 amino acids long. Per germline, CDR1 DFQATT and CDR2 SNEGSKA (reference sequence). CDR3 amino acids: CSASQFWDSSDTQYF. CDR3 nucleotides: TGCAGTGCTAGTCAATTCTGGGACAGCTCAGATACGCAGTATTTT.

The chain combines TRBV9 with TRBJ2-7, with 8 bases aligning to TRBD1. The CDR3 loop spans 15 amino acids. Trimming cost V 3 bases and J 4 bases; bases outside gene matches: 9. The V gene's germline CDR1 is SGDLS and CDR2 YYNGEE. In nucleotides, the CDR3 is TGTGCCAGCAGCGCGCTCGGGGACAGGACATACGAGCAGTACTTC. This codes for CASSALGDRTYEQYF.

This clone was picked up a small number of times. This chain joins TRBV12-3 or TRBV12-4 and TRBJ2-7; TRBD2 aligns across 10 bases. Unmatched junction bases numbered 12, after V lost 1 base and J lost 6 bases. The CDR3 has 17 amino acids. In DNA form, the CDR3 reads TGTGCCAGCAGTTTAGTATCTAGCGGGAGATCTTCGTCCGAGCAGTACTTC. Encoded protein: CASSLVSSGRSSSEQYF.

This clone occurred a few times. V and J are TRBV2 and TRBJ1-1; TRBD1 aligns across 8 bases. The germline gives CDR1 SNHLY, CDR2 FYNNEI. The CDR3 totals 15 residues. J gave up 0 bases and V 6 bases, and 6 bases lay outside the gene matches. The CDR3 nucleotides are TGTGCCAGCAGCAGGCAGGGGGCCTTGAACACTGAAGCTTTCTTT. Protein: CASSRQGALNTEAFF.

J is TRBJ1-6 and V is TRBV20-1, with D possibly being TRBD1 (6 bases). The V and J ends lost 6 bases and 6 bases respectively, with 18 bases between them. Per germline, CDR1 DFQATT and CDR2 SNEGSKA (reference sequence). The CDR3 runs 15 residues. CDR3 region: CSAPTRGEANSPLHF. The CDR3 bases are TGCAGTGCACCTACTAGGGGGGAGGCTAATTCACCCCTCCACTTT.

This clone is termed medium-sized. This sequence joins TRBV5-4 and TRBJ1-2, with D perhaps TRBD1 (5 bases). V dropped 4 bases and J dropped 0 bases, with 16 bases sitting between them. CDR1 and CDR2 from the germline V gene are SGHNT and YYREEE (reference sequence). This CDR3 region has 16 residues. The CDR3 region has the DNA TGTGCCAGCAGCCCCCTAGGTGGGGGTGCTAACTATGGCTACACCTTC. Translation gives CASSPLGGGANYGYTF.

V usage is TRBV30 and J usage is TRBJ1-4; D not certain. The CDR3 consists of 13 residues. Trimming cost V 0 bases and J 7 bases, with 9 bases left between them. Per the germline V gene, CDR1 is GTSNPN and CDR2 is SVGIG (reference sequence). This chain's CDR3 is CAWSVGVFEKLFF. The CDR3 DNA follows: TGTGCCTGGAGTGTTGGTGTTTTTGAAAAACTGTTTTTT.

This clone has a handful of counts. V and J are TRBV6-6 and TRBJ2-7, with 8 bases lining up with TRBD1. Per the germline V gene, CDR1 is MNHNY and CDR2 is SVGAGI (reference sequence). The junction had 20 bases not matched to a gene; V was cut back by 3 bases and J by 7 bases. The length of the CDR3 is 18 residues. In nucleotides, the CDR3 is TGTGCCAGCAGTTATAAAGGACAGGGAACCCAACCTCCTTGGGAGCAGTACTTC. As protein: CASSYKGQGTQPPWEQYF.

V is TRBV2 and J is TRBJ1-2, with a weak D call TRBD1 (5 bases). V was cut by 2 bases and J by 4 bases, with 14 bases left in between. Germline CDR1 reads SNHLY; CDR2 reads FYNNEI. There are 15 residues in the CDR3. CDR3 sequence (DNA): TGTGCCAGCAGTGAATTCGGGACCGACTTCTATGGCTACACCTTC. This encodes CASSEFGTDFYGYTF.

The rearrangement joins TRBV20-1 to TRBJ2-3, with 8 bases that match TRBD2. Per the germline V gene, CDR1 is DFQATT and CDR2 is SNEGSKA (reference sequence). Trimming removed 1 base from V and 4 bases from J; junction bases left unmatched: 7. This CDR3 has 15 amino acids. CDR3 in DNA: TGCAGTGCTAGAGCGGTAAACGGGAGGGCAGATACGCAGTATTTT. Its translation: CSARAVNGRADTQYF.

The chain employs TRBV20-1 and TRBJ2-1, with TRBD2 identical over 10 bases. Germline trimming cut 0 bases from V and 7 bases from J; bases unmatched to any gene: 6. Germline V lookup: CDR1 DFQATT, CDR2 SNEGSKA (reference sequence). The CDR3 runs 15 residues. CDR3 region: CSARDRASGSNEQFF. DNA for the CDR3: TGCAGTGCTAGAGATCGGGCTAGCGGGAGTAATGAGCAGTTCTTC.

On this clone: This CDR3 fails to terminate in the conserved phenylalanine or tryptophan, so it likely reflects a read error. The V call is TRBV6-4, the J call TRBJ1-2; 8 bases are a match to TRBD1. In germline, CDR1 is MRHNA, CDR2 SNTAGT. The CDR3 loop spans 20 amino acids. The CDR3 nucleotides are TGTGGCAGCTGTGACCTACCCAACCGGGACAGGTTCTCCGGGTCATATGGCTACACCTAC. It encodes CGSCDLPNRDRFSGSYGYTY.

The rearrangement joins TRBV9 to TRBJ1-5; unclear D gene. CDR3 length: 15 amino acids. V gave up 4 bases and J gave up 3 bases, with 14 bases separating them. Germline lookup yields CDR1 SGDLS and CDR2 YYNGEE. In DNA form, the CDR3 reads TGTGCCAGCAGCCCTAGTCATGGGGTCAATCAGCCCCAGCATTTT. Encoded protein: CASSPSHGVNQPQHF.

The chain employs TRBV28 and TRBJ1-5; no clear D. In germline, CDR1 is MDHEN, CDR2 SYDVKM. Trimming took 6 bases from V and 0 from J, leaving 6 bases between them. The CDR3 is 13 residues long. CDR3 sequence reads: CASRENSNQPQHF. DNA of the CDR3: TGTGCCAGCAGAGAGAATAGCAATCAGCCCCAGCATTTT.

The rearrangement joins TRBV6-2 or TRBV6-3 to TRBJ2-2; D possibly corresponds to TRBD1 (6 bases). This CDR3 has 14 residues. The V gene's germline CDR1 is MNHEY and CDR2 SVGEGT. The ends were cut back, 6 bases at V and 7 bases at J, with 15 bases in the middle. CDR3 DNA sequence: TGTGCCAGCAGACGGACAGCGAAGAGCGGGGAGCTGTTTTTT. The encoded protein is CASRRTAKSGELFF.

The chain joins TRBV10-2 to TRBJ2-3; D may be TRBD2 (6 bases). Germline assignment: CDR1 WSHSY and CDR2 SAAADI. This CDR3 contains 12 residues. V was pared by 9 bases and J by 4 bases, with 11 bases between. CDR3 in amino acids: CASLGGPDTQYF. Written as DNA, the CDR3 is TGCGCCAGTCTGGGGGGACCAGATACGCAGTATTTT.

This clone appeared a few times. The rearrangement links TRBV7-2 to TRBJ2-7; tentative D call: TRBD1 (5 bases). V was cut by 0 bases and J by 6 bases, with 12 bases left in between. This CDR3 is 14 amino acids long. CDR1 and CDR2 from the germline V gene are SGHTA and FQGNSA. This CDR3 reads CASSLAVNQGEQYF. In nucleotides, the CDR3 is TGTGCCAGCAGCTTAGCAGTCAATCAGGGCGAGCAGTACTTC.

The chain uses TRBV7-9 and TRBJ2-1, with TRBD2 as a possible D gene (6 bases). CDR3 length: 14 amino acids. Germline V gene sequence: CDR1 SEHNR, CDR2 FQNEAQ (reference sequence). Trimming took 6 bases from V and 9 from J, leaving 18 bases between them. CDR3 bases: TGTGCCAGCAGGACTGGGACTTACTTGAGTGAGCAGTTCTTC. It yields the protein CASRTGTYLSEQFF.

This clone was seen more than once but under ten times. The chain recombines TRBV27 with TRBJ1-5, with TRBD1 identical over 9 bases. The V segment lost 5 bases and the J segment 6 bases; nucleotides outside the gene matches: 8. This CDR3 comprises 15 residues. Germline V gene data show CDR1 as MNHEY and CDR2 as SMNVEV (reference sequence). Written as DNA, the CDR3 is TGTGCCAGCAGTCCCGGGACAGGGCGTTTTCAGCCCCAGCATTTT. Amino acids: CASSPGTGRFQPQHF.

The rearrangement links TRBV20-1 to TRBJ2-7; 9 positions agree with TRBD2. The CDR3 consists of 14 residues. Trimming at V came to 3 bases and at J to 6 bases, leaving 9 bases not matched to a gene. Germline assignment: CDR1 DFQATT and CDR2 SNEGSKA (reference sequence). The chain's CDR3 is CSASGPSGEPEQYF. In DNA, the CDR3 is TGCAGTGCTAGCGGTCCTAGCGGGGAACCCGAGCAGTACTTC.

This clone occurred a few times. The chain carries TRBV19 and TRBJ2-1; D call uncertain. The CDR3 is 13 amino acids. Germline assignment: CDR1 LNHDA and CDR2 SQIVND (reference sequence). V lost 3 bases and J 10 bases, leaving 13 bases between the germline ends. In DNA, the CDR3 is TGTGCCAGTAGTATGGGTCGACATGGAGAGCAGTTCTTC. Encoded protein: CASSMGRHGEQFF.

This clone is deemed large (0.1 to 1%). This chain links TRBV4-1 with TRBJ1-5, with TRBD1 as a possible D gene (5 bases). This CDR3 spans 15 amino acids. Trimming stripped 0 bases from V and 6 bases from J, with 12 bases between. Germline CDR1 is MGHRA and CDR2 is YSYEKL. For the CDR3, the DNA is TGCGCCAGCAGCCAAGACAGGGCGGTAGGTCAGCCCCAGCATTTT. Its translation: CASSQDRAVGQPQHF.

V and J are TRBV19 and TRBJ2-3, with TRBD1 identical over 9 bases. After removal of 3 bases from V and 5 bases from J, the junction contained 6 bases not matched to a gene. The CDR3 has 15 amino acids. The germline V gene has CDR1 LNHDA and CDR2 SQIVND (reference sequence). As DNA, the CDR3 is TGTGCCAGTAGTATGTTGGGACAGGGAAGAGATACGCAGTATTTT. Its translation: CASSMLGQGRDTQYF.

The rearrangement joins TRBV5-1 to TRBJ1-2; 7 positions agree with TRBD1. This CDR3 is 16 amino acids long. Looked up from germline, CDR1 is SGHRS and CDR2 is YFSETQ. The V and J ends lost 7 bases and 8 bases, in that order; junction bases with no gene match: 20. CDR3 region: CASAGRMGQPGEGYTF. In nucleotides, the CDR3 is TGCGCCAGCGCTGGTCGGATGGGACAGCCAGGCGAAGGCTACACCTTC.